These T cell receptor beta chains were read from a single sample in a study of response to subunit inactivated influenza vaccine. MiXCR was run by TCRdb on the RT-PCR reads, yielding one entry per CDR3 protein. The table lists over 750,000 distinct CDR3 sequences, around 21% of them singletons. This material consisted of PBMCs from blood, taken 5 days after vaccination. Receptors were obtained from a man aged 50 to 59 who received an inactivated influenza vaccine. Both conserved end residues are part of each CDR3.

v_call	j_call	cdr3_aa
TRBV11-3	TRBJ2-1	CASSSARGGYNEQFF
TRBV6-4	TRBJ2-5	CASSRFGGGSLLKVGETQYF
TRBV24-1	TRBJ2-7	CATSTLNGGEQYF
TRBV7-9	TRBJ2-7	CASSLGGTAGALEQYF
TRBV4-1	TRBJ2-7	CASSAGTSGTYEQYF
TRBV20-1	TRBJ2-7	CSERRTGREQYF
TRBV5-6	TRBJ2-5	CASSSTGTGITETQYF
TRBV27	TRBJ1-1	CASSLAGYAVNTEAFF
TRBV11-1	TRBJ2-5	CASSHGLGETQYF
TRBV2	TRBJ2-1	CASSEGAGGSNEQFF
TRBV20-1	TRBJ2-1	CSARVPGVGEQFF
TRBV28	TRBJ2-7	CASSGPGQGDEQYF
TRBV20-1	TRBJ1-2	CSAETGPNYGYTF
TRBV18	TRBJ2-2	CASSGVKNTGELFF
TRBV10-3	TRBJ2-3	CAISDGATDTQYF
TRBV9	TRBJ2-1	CASSVASGTGYEQFF
TRBV7-6	TRBJ1-6	CASSLVHSPLHF
TRBV12-3/TRBV12-4	TRBJ2-1	CASSLRTEQGEQFF
TRBV9	TRBJ2-7	CASSVGAGSSYEQYF
TRBV6-2/TRBV6-3	TRBJ2-7	CASSSIYPGQGTYEQYF
TRBV9	TRBJ2-1	CASSESGSSYNEQFF
TRBV7-9	TRBJ2-3	CASSLITGDTQYF
TRBV20-1	TRBJ2-7	CSARDSLAAYEQYF
TRBV20-1	TRBJ2-3	CSALGRTDTQYF
TRBV18	TRBJ1-2	CASSPKNDNYGYTF
TRBV3-1	TRBJ1-3	CASSRDRAAGNTIYF
TRBV20-1	TRBJ2-7	CSASHRTGSSYEQYF
TRBV7-9	TRBJ2-2	CASSLVTGTNSGELFF
TRBV24-1	TRBJ2-5	CATSDLGTEETQYF
TRBV3-1	TRBJ2-7	CASSQMGTSGIYEQYF
TRBV6-2/TRBV6-3	TRBJ2-1	CASSSQGLAFEQFF
TRBV12-3/TRBV12-4	TRBJ2-7	CASSRQGLASEQYF
TRBV9	TRBJ2-6	CASSVGPISGANVLTF
TRBV6-6	TRBJ1-3	CASSPVSGNTIYF
TRBV4-3	TRBJ2-7	CASSFRTGRNDDEQYF
TRBV5-6	TRBJ2-3	CASSPGQGASTQYF
TRBV15	TRBJ2-7	CATSRGDSGVYEQYF
TRBV6-2/TRBV6-3	TRBJ2-3	CASSQGQGIDTQYF
TRBV20-1	TRBJ2-7	CSARDPFSSYEQYF
TRBV2	TRBJ2-5	CASGTETQYF
TRBV6-1	TRBJ1-6	CASSLTQGGNSPLHF
TRBV5-6	TRBJ2-7	CASSLFGRARYEQYF
TRBV5-1	TRBJ2-3	CASSLGQGASTDTQYF
TRBV7-8	TRBJ2-1	CASSSPRGYNEQFF
TRBV20-1	TRBJ2-2	CSASLAGGPFLGGELFF
TRBV5-1	TRBJ2-4	CASSERLADKNIQYF
TRBV11-2	TRBJ2-2	CASKMVAVGNTGELFF
TRBV7-2	TRBJ2-1	CASSSRTGGHYEQFF